This is a list of T cell receptor beta chains from one sample in a study of response to subunit inactivated influenza vaccine. MiXCR, run by TCRdb on the RT-PCR reads, gives a single entry per CDR3 protein. The sample lists approximately 680,000 distinct CDR3 sequences; 15% to 17% were seen once. The source was PBMCs from blood, collected roughly 12 days after vaccination. Receptors were obtained from a man over 45 who received an inactivated influenza vaccine. The CDR3 runs from the conserved cysteine through the conserved F or W. The D gene is left open where the match is weak. The listing skips clone size in some rows; elsewhere it reads once, few, many or a size class.

few,-,TRBJ2-3,TRBV18,TGTGCCAGCTCCTTCTTGAGGGGAGACACAGATACGCAGTATTTT,CASSFLRGDTDTQYF
-,-,TRBJ1-1,TRBV5-1,TGCGCCAGCAGCAAAGGGGGGACTCGGACTGAAGCTTTCTTT,CASSKGGTRTEAFF
many,TRBD2,TRBJ2-1,TRBV11-2,TGTGCCAGCAGCTATGGGGTTCCTAGCGGGGGGGATGGGTTCTTC,CASSYGVPSGGDGFF
many,-,TRBJ2-7,TRBV29-1,TGCAGCGTTGGGGCGTCTGGTCGGCAGTACTTC,CSVGASGRQYF
-,-,TRBJ2-7,TRBV20-1,TGCAGTGCTAGCTCCGGGCCGCGCTACGAGCAGTACTTC,CSASSGPRYEQYF
few,TRBD1,TRBJ2-2,TRBV12-3/TRBV12-4,TGTGCCAGCACTAGATGGGACAGCACCGGGGAGCTGTTTTTT,CASTRWDSTGELFF
-,TRBD1,TRBJ2-1,TRBV12-3/TRBV12-4,TGTGCCAGCAGTCCGGGGACAGGGGTCATCAATGAGCAGTTCTTC,CASSPGTGVINEQFF
-,-,TRBJ1-5,TRBV10-3,TGTGCCATCAAGGGAACGGGGCCTAATCAGCCCCAGCATTTT,CAIKGTGPNQPQHF
-,-,TRBJ2-5,TRBV9,TGTGCCAGCAGCGTAGGTCGCGGCGGAGAGACCCAGTACTTC,CASSVGRGGETQYF
few,-,TRBJ2-3,TRBV3-1,TGTGCCAGCAGCCAAGTTGAGGCTAGCCCAGATACGCAGTATTTT,CASSQVEASPDTQYF
-,-,TRBJ2-1,TRBV6-1,TGTGCCAGCAGCCCCGGGGGCCACAATGAGCAGTTCTTC,CASSPGGHNEQFF
-,-,TRBJ2-2,TRBV7-8,TGTGCCAGCAGCTCTCCTTACGGGGGGAACACCGGGGAGCTGTTTTTT,CASSSPYGGNTGELFF
few,-,TRBJ1-2,TRBV6-1,TGTGCCAGCAGTGAAGCGCTTCGGGGTAGCGGCTACACCTTC,CASSEALRGSGYTF
-,TRBD2,TRBJ2-1,TRBV11-1,TGTGCCAGCCCCCCCGCCGCCGGGAAACCACTAGCGGGAGGTTTCAATGAGCAGTTCTTC,CASPPAAGKPLAGGFNEQFF
few,TRBD2,TRBJ2-7,TRBV19,TGTGCCAGTAGTACAGCAGTCGGACTAGCGGGAGGCGAGCAGTACTTC,CASSTAVGLAGGEQYF
-,-,TRBJ1-2,TRBV30,TGTGCCTGGAGGGGGGTGACAGGCTATGGCTACACCTTC,CAWRGVTGYGYTF
few,-,TRBJ1-6,TRBV12-3/TRBV12-4,TGTGCCAGCAGTCCTTCCTTTAATTCACCCCTCCACTTT,CASSPSFNSPLHF
few,TRBD2,TRBJ2-2,TRBV12-3/TRBV12-4,TGTGCCAGCAGTATGACTAGCGGATACACCGGGGAGCTGTTTTTT,CASSMTSGYTGELFF
-,-,TRBJ2-3,TRBV5-4,TGTGCCAGCAGGACTTCTTACACAGATACGCAGTATTTT,CASRTSYTDTQYF
few,TRBD2,TRBJ2-2,TRBV3-1,TGTGCCAGCAGCCAAGTGTCTAGCGGGGTAAACACCGGGGAGCTGTTTTTT,CASSQVSSGVNTGELFF
few,TRBD2,TRBJ2-5,TRBV28,TGTGCCAGCACCCAAACGGGGGGAGAGGAGACCCAGTACTTC,CASTQTGGEETQYF
-,TRBD1,TRBJ1-2,TRBV5-1,TGCGCCAGCAGCTTGAACCGGGACAGCTATGGCTACACCTTC,CASSLNRDSYGYTF
-,-,TRBJ1-5,TRBV12-3/TRBV12-4,TGTGCCAGCAGTCCCCGACGGACGAATCAGCCCCAGCATTTT,CASSPRRTNQPQHF
few,-,TRBJ1-2,TRBV5-1,TGCGCCAGCAGCTTGTATCCGGGATCGGATGGCTACACCTTC,CASSLYPGSDGYTF
-,TRBD2,TRBJ2-2,TRBV5-1,TGCGCCAGCAGCACGGGACTAGCGGTCCACCAAAAGAACACCGGGGAGCTGTTTTTT,CASSTGLAVHQKNTGELFF
many,-,TRBJ2-2,TRBV12-3/TRBV12-4,TGTGCCAGCACCAAGACTAGGAACACCGGGGAGCTGTTTTTT,CASTKTRNTGELFF
few,TRBD1,TRBJ1-5,TRBV6-2/TRBV6-3,TGTGCCACCTCGATTGACAGGGGCGGGGGTTCGCCCCAGCATTTT,CATSIDRGGGSPQHF
-,-,TRBJ2-1,TRBV18,TGTGCCAGCTCACCAGGGAGATCCAATGAGCAGTTCTTC,CASSPGRSNEQFF
few,TRBD2,TRBJ2-7,TRBV20-1,TGCAGTGCTAGATTTTTCAAGTTTGGTAGCGGGGGGAAACTCTCCTACGAGCAGTACTTC,CSARFFKFGSGGKLSYEQYF
-,-,TRBJ2-2,TRBV27,TGTGCCAGCAGTACAGTGTATGAAGGAAGGGGGTCCGGGGAGCTGTTTTTT,CASSTVYEGRGSGELFF
-,-,TRBJ2-1,TRBV19,TGTGCCAGTAGCCCCCGGGACAAAACTATCAATGAGCAGTTCTTC,CASSPRDKTINEQFF
-,TRBD2,TRBJ2-7,TRBV6-5,TGTGCCAGCAGTGACTCTAGCGGGGGGGGGATCTACGAGCAGTACTTC,CASSDSSGGGIYEQYF
few,-,TRBJ2-3,TRBV7-8,TGTGCCAGCAGCTTGGTGTACAGCACAGATACGCAGTATTTT,CASSLVYSTDTQYF
few,-,TRBJ2-3,TRBV20-1,TGCAGTGCTATTCAGGACTTCCTAGATACGCAGTATTTT,CSAIQDFLDTQYF
-,TRBD1,TRBJ2-1,TRBV28,TGTGCCAGCAGTCCGGGGACAGGGCCCTCCTACAATGAGCAGTTCTTC,CASSPGTGPSYNEQFF
-,TRBD1,TRBJ1-6,TRBV28,TGTGCCAGCAGTCCCCGACAGGGCTACTCCTATAATTCACCCCTCCACTTT,CASSPRQGYSYNSPLHF
many,-,TRBJ1-3,TRBV20-1,TGCAGTGCTAGTGGGGGGGGTGGAAACACCATATATTTT,CSASGGGGNTIYF
-,-,TRBJ2-3,TRBV27,TGTGCCAGCAGTTTAAACGGAGCACTGGGCTTCACAGATACGCAGTATTTT,CASSLNGALGFTDTQYF
few,-,TRBJ2-2,TRBV5-1,TGCGCCAGCAGCCCCAGGGGACTAAGTCAGAACACCGGGGAGCTGTTTTTT,CASSPRGLSQNTGELFF
-,-,TRBJ1-2,TRBV28,TGTGCCAGCAGTCCATACCCCCGGCCAGATAACTATGGCTACACCTTC,CASSPYPRPDNYGYTF
few,TRBD2,TRBJ2-1,TRBV9,TGTGCCAGCAGCCCGGGACTAGCGGGGGGTGGTGAGCAGTTCTTC,CASSPGLAGGGEQFF
few,-,TRBJ2-7,TRBV9,TGTGCCAGCAGCGAGTCGACAGGTTTCTACGAGCAGTACTTC,CASSESTGFYEQYF
-,TRBD2,TRBJ2-3,TRBV20-1,TGCAGTGCTAGGGTAGCGGGGGTTATCACAGATACGCAGTATTTT,CSARVAGVITDTQYF
few,TRBD1,TRBJ1-5,TRBV2,TGTGCCAGCAGGGCGGAGGGACAGAGCAATCAGCCCCAGCATTTT,CASRAEGQSNQPQHF
few,-,TRBJ1-2,TRBV12-3/TRBV12-4,TGTGCCAGCAGTCTAGGGACGTCAACTCGCTATGGCTACACCTTC,CASSLGTSTRYGYTF
few,TRBD2,TRBJ2-2,TRBV5-1,TGCGCCAGCAGCTTTGCGGGAGCCACCGGGGAGCTGTTTTTT,CASSFAGATGELFF
-,-,TRBJ2-7,TRBV18,TGTGCCAGCTCACCCCCGTCCCGTCCCGAGCAGTACTTC,CASSPPSRPEQYF
few,-,TRBJ2-7,TRBV30,TGTGCCTGGAGTCTGTCCTTCCTCAGTAGCTCCTACGAGCAGTACTTC,CAWSLSFLSSSYEQYF
few,TRBD2,TRBJ2-3,TRBV4-3,TGCGCCAGCAGCCGCACACTAGCGGGGGGAACAGATACGCAGTATTTT,CASSRTLAGGTDTQYF
-,TRBD2,TRBJ2-3,TRBV5-5,TGTGCCAGCAGTTTCGGGGGGTTCACAGATACGCAGTATTTT,CASSFGGFTDTQYF
few,TRBD1,TRBJ1-1,TRBV28,TGTGCCAGCAGTTTCTCAATGGGACAGGGACCTTTGGAAGCTTTCTTT,CASSFSMGQGPLEAFF
-,-,TRBJ2-3,TRBV5-6,TGTGCCAGCAGCAGAGTATCGGAAGTTACGCAGTATTTT,CASSRVSEVTQYF